This TCR beta chain was recovered during a study of shared clonotypes between healthy human individuals. Whole-study results and caveats: Around 4.9% of naive CD4 clonotypes were shared across four donors. Clonotype sharing among donors likely depends on sequencing depth. The study generally estimated greater richness for naive than memory subsets.

There are 14 residues in the CDR3. Germline-derived CDR1 and CDR2 are MNHNS and SASEGT. The V and J ends lost 6 bases and 7 bases, in that order; junction bases with no gene match: 4. Details on this clone: As yet, its antigen is unknown.

TCRdb keeps only in-frame clones here, not all; method: immunoSEQ multiplex PCR. The sample includes some 550,000 clones, 97% of them seen just once. The CD4+ fraction was divided into a CD45RA+ naive subset and a CD45RA-negative memory subset. The sequencing sample was made of naive CD4+ T cells sorted from blood. Subset specified: CD45RA+ positively selected. The receptor was isolated from a young woman in good health. The genes are TRBV6-1 and TRBJ2-1; 12 nucleotides agree with TRBD2. CDR3 in DNA: TGTGCCAGCAGCGGACTAGCGGGGCAAAATGAGCAGTTCTTC. It yields the protein CASSGLAGQNEQFF.